This is a list of T cell receptor beta chains from one sample in a study of blood T cells in healthy people across ages. TCRdb ran MiXCR on the 5' RACE reads and lists one entry per CDR3 protein. Of fewer than 900,000 distinct CDR3 sequences listed, approximately 49% were seen once; the top ten hold roughly 34%. The sample comprised blood. These TCRs come from a woman aged 55-70 years in good health. The CDR3 runs from the conserved cysteine through the conserved F or W. The D gene is left open where the match is weak. Some rows have no size entry. The others give once, few or many, or a class for an expanded clone.

D gene: TRBD2; J gene: TRBJ2-1; V gene: TRBV6-6; clone size: NA; CDR3 protein: CASRASGSKEEQFF; CDR3 DNA: TGTGCCAGCAGGGCTAGCGGGAGCAAGGAGGAGCAGTTCTTC
D gene: NA; J gene: TRBJ2-7; V gene: TRBV28; clone size: NA; CDR3 protein: CASSFGPSPYEQYF; CDR3 DNA: TGTGCCAGCAGTTTTGGACCTTCCCCCTACGAGCAGTACTTC
D gene: NA; J gene: TRBJ2-3; V gene: TRBV4-1; clone size: few; CDR3 protein: CASSRLINTDTQYF; CDR3 DNA: TGCGCCAGCAGCCGACTAATAAACACAGATACGCAGTATTTT
D gene: TRBD2; J gene: TRBJ2-3; V gene: TRBV7-2; clone size: NA; CDR3 protein: CASSFSSGRTDTQYF; CDR3 DNA: TGTGCCAGCAGCTTCTCTAGCGGTCGCACAGATACGCAGTATTTT
D gene: NA; J gene: TRBJ1-1; V gene: TRBV20-1; clone size: NA; CDR3 protein: CSATAGPANTEAFF; CDR3 DNA: TGCAGTGCTACCGCCGGACCGGCGAACACTGAAGCTTTCTTT
D gene: TRBD1; J gene: TRBJ2-1; V gene: TRBV18; clone size: few; CDR3 protein: CASSPPGGGTGGNEQFF; CDR3 DNA: TGTGCCAGCTCACCACCGGGTGGTGGGACAGGGGGCAATGAGCAGTTCTTC
D gene: NA; J gene: TRBJ1-6; V gene: TRBV27; clone size: few; CDR3 protein: CASSFGWGLGSPLHF; CDR3 DNA: TGTGCCAGCAGTTTTGGATGGGGGCTCGGTTCACCCCTCCACTTT
D gene: NA; J gene: TRBJ2-3; V gene: TRBV7-2; clone size: NA; CDR3 protein: CASSLVRGLSTDTQYF; CDR3 DNA: TGTGCCAGCAGCTTAGTCCGGGGCCTTAGCACAGATACGCAGTATTTT
D gene: TRBD2; J gene: TRBJ2-7; V gene: TRBV29-1; clone size: NA; CDR3 protein: CSVLSGSYEQYF; CDR3 DNA: TGCAGCGTCCTTAGCGGGAGCTACGAGCAGTACTTC
D gene: NA; J gene: TRBJ2-7; V gene: TRBV7-4; clone size: NA; CDR3 protein: CASSLAPGYNEQYF; CDR3 DNA: TGTGCCAGCAGCTTAGCCCCGGGCTACAATGAGCAGTACTTC
D gene: TRBD2; J gene: TRBJ2-5; V gene: TRBV28; clone size: few; CDR3 protein: CASIGSGKRTQYF; CDR3 DNA: TGTGCCAGCATCGGTAGCGGGAAGAGAACCCAGTACTTC
D gene: NA; J gene: TRBJ2-7; V gene: TRBV29-1; clone size: NA; CDR3 protein: CSVEGGGAPYEQYF; CDR3 DNA: TGCAGCGTTGAAGGGGGGGGGGCTCCGTACGAGCAGTACTTC
D gene: TRBD2; J gene: TRBJ2-3; V gene: TRBV11-2; clone size: few; CDR3 protein: CASSYLAGGPPDTQYF; CDR3 DNA: TGTGCCAGCAGCTATCTAGCGGGAGGGCCTCCAGATACGCAGTATTTT
D gene: TRBD2; J gene: TRBJ2-1; V gene: TRBV20-1; clone size: NA; CDR3 protein: CSAPYGGGSSYNEQFF; CDR3 DNA: TGCAGTGCGCCGTATGGCGGGGGGAGCTCCTACAATGAGCAGTTCTTC
D gene: TRBD2; J gene: TRBJ2-5; V gene: TRBV7-2; clone size: NA; CDR3 protein: CASSFGRTSGVVGETQYF; CDR3 DNA: TGTGCCAGCAGCTTTGGGAGGACTAGCGGGGTAGTAGGGGAGACCCAGTACTTC
D gene: TRBD2; J gene: TRBJ2-3; V gene: TRBV20-1; clone size: few; CDR3 protein: CSATISGRALDTQYF; CDR3 DNA: TGCAGTGCTACTATTAGCGGGAGGGCCCTAGATACGCAGTATTTT